Listed below are T cell receptor beta chains from one sample, sequenced in a study of blood T cell repertoires in COVID-19. Produced via immunoSEQ multiplex PCR; TCRdb's table is partial and in-frame only. The data hold about 370,000 clones, with around 89% observed a single time. Input material: peripheral blood. These TCRs come from a young woman with COVID-19, enrolled during active disease. The CDR3 runs from the conserved cysteine through the conserved F or W. The D gene is left open where the match is weak. Clone size is given for some rows only: seen once, a few or many times, or a class if the clone is expanded.

>TRBJ2-5|.|15|TRBD1|TRBV9
TGTGCCAGCAGCGAGGGGGCAGGGTACCAAGAGACCCAGTACTTC
CASSEGAGYQETQYF
>TRBJ1-3|.|14|TRBD1|TRBV28
TGTGCCAGCAGTCTGACAGGGGGCGGAAACACCATATATTTT
CASSLTGGGNTIYF
>TRBJ1-3|.|16|TRBD1|TRBV10-3
TGTGCCATCAGTGAGCCCGACAGGGGTTCTGGAAACACCATATATTTT
CAISEPDRGSGNTIYF
>TRBJ2-1|.|13|TRBD2|TRBV27
TGTGCCCTTGAAAAGGGACTAGGCAATGAGCAGTTCTTC
CALEKGLGNEQFF
>TRBJ2-2|.|17|.|TRBV7-8
TGTGCCAGCAGCGGACTCCCGGGACAAACGAACACCGGGGAGCTGTTTTTT
CASSGLPGQTNTGELFF
>TRBJ2-1|.|16|TRBD1|TRBV5-1
TGCGCCAGCAGCAATCCTGACAGGGGGGATTACAATGAGCAGTTCTTC
CASSNPDRGDYNEQFF
>TRBJ2-2|.|16|.|TRBV7-2
TGTGCCAGCAGCTCTGTTACAGCGTTGGGGAGGGGGGAGCTGTTTTTT
CASSSVTALGRGELFF
>TRBJ2-5|.|15|TRBD1|TRBV2
TGTGCCAGCAGCGAGGACAGGGGGTTTGCGGAGACCCAGTACTTC
CASSEDRGFAETQYF
>TRBJ2-2|few|15|.|TRBV4-1
TGCGCCAGCAGCCAAGATCTCAGGAACACCGGGGAGCTGTTTTTT
CASSQDLRNTGELFF
>TRBJ1-5|.|18|TRBD1|TRBV2
TGTGCCAGCAGTGAAGCGTTAACAGGGGGACTTAGCAATCAGCCCCAGCATTTT
CASSEALTGGLSNQPQHF
>TRBJ1-2|once|15|.|TRBV6-5
TGTGCCAGCAGCCCCGAGGATAGGGGTTTATATGGCTACACCTTC
CASSPEDRGLYGYTF
>TRBJ1-1|.|18|TRBD1|TRBV6-2/TRBV6-3
TGTGCCAGCAGTTACGTTCGGACAGGGGGCGATTTGAACACTGAAGCTTTCTTT
CASSYVRTGGDLNTEAFF
>TRBJ2-2|.|14|.|TRBV7-9
TGTGCCAGCAGGTTGCAGGGATTTGGCGGGGAGCTGTTTTTT
CASRLQGFGGELFF
>TRBJ1-1|.|15|.|TRBV5-5
TGTGCCAGCAGCCCCGAGATGCTGCTCAACACTGAAGCTTTCTTT
CASSPEMLLNTEAFF
>TRBJ1-5|.|13|TRBD1|TRBV6-6
TGTGCCAGCGGACAGGGGGAAAATCAGCCCCAGCATTTT
CASGQGENQPQHF
>TRBJ2-2|few|16|TRBD1|TRBV7-7
TGTGCTAGCAGCTTATCCCCAGGGGGAAACACCGGGGAGCTGTTTTTT
CASSLSPGGNTGELFF
>TRBJ2-2|.|15|.|TRBV4-2
TGTGCCAGCAGCCGGTCCGGGTCGAACACCGGGGAGCTGTTTTTT
CASSRSGSNTGELFF
>TRBJ2-2|.|16|TRBD1|TRBV5-5
TGTGCCAGCAGCTATAAACAGGGGAAGGACACCGGGGAGCTGTTTTTT
CASSYKQGKDTGELFF
>TRBJ2-7|.|14|.|TRBV4-1
TGCGCCAGCAGCCGGAGGACGGGCGCCTACGAGCAGTACTTC
CASSRRTGAYEQYF
>TRBJ1-2|few|14|.|TRBV5-6
TGTGCCAGCGTCAGAGGAATGGGGGCCTATGGCTACACCTTC
CASVRGMGAYGYTF
>TRBJ1-3|.|15|.|TRBV20-1
TGCAGTGCTAGTCGGAGCATGAGCTCTGGAAACACCATATATTTT
CSASRSMSSGNTIYF
>TRBJ1-1|.|15|.|TRBV13
TGTGCCAGCAGCCCTGCCGGGACATTGAACACTGAAGCTTTCTTT
CASSPAGTLNTEAFF
>TRBJ2-1|.|14|TRBD2|TRBV6-4
TGTGCCAGCTCGCATGGCGGGAGGGAGAATGAGCAGTTCTTC
CASSHGGRENEQFF
>TRBJ1-1|.|16|.|TRBV7-9
TGTGCCAGCAGCTTAGCGCGTAGCTCCATGAACACTGAAGCTTTCTTT
CASSLARSSMNTEAFF
>TRBJ2-5|.|18|.|TRBV11-3
TGTGCCAGCAGCCCGGACCCCTACAGGGATAAGTACCAAGAGACCCAGTACTTC
CASSPDPYRDKYQETQYF
>TRBJ2-3|once|16|TRBD1|TRBV28
TGTGCCAGCAGTTTCCAGGGACAGGGGGCGATCGATACGCAGTATTTT
CASSFQGQGAIDTQYF